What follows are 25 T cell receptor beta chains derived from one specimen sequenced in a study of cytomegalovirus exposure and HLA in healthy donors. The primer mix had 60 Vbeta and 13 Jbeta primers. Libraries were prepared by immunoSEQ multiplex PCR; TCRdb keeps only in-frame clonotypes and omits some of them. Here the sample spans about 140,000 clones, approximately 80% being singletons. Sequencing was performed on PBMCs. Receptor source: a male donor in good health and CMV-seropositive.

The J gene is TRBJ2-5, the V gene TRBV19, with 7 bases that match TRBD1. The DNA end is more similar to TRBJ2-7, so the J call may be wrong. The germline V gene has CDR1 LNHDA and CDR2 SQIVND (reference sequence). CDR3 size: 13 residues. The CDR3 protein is CASSMATGYEQYF. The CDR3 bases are TGTGCCAGTAGTATGGCGACAGGGTACGAGCAGTACTTC.

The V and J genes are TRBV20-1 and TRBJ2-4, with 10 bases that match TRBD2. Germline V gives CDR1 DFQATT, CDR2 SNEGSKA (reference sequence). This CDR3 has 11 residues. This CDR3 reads CTTTSGNIQYF. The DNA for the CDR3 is TGCACCACGACTAGCGGGAACATTCAGTACTTC.

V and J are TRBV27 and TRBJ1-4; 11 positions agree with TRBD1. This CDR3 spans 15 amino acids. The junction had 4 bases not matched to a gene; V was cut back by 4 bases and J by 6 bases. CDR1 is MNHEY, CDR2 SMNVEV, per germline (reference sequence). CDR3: CASSSGQGDDEKLFF. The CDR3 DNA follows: TGTGCCAGCAGTTCGGGACAGGGGGATGATGAAAAACTGTTTTTT.

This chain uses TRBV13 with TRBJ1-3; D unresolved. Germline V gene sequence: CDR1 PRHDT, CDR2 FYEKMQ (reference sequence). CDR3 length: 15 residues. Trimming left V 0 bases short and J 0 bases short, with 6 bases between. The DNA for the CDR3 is TGTGCCAGCAGCTTAGGGTGGAGCTCTGGAAACACCATATATTTT. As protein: CASSLGWSSGNTIYF. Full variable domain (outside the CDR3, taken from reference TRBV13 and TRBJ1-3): AAGVIQSPRHLIKEKRETATLKCYPIPRHDTVYWYQQGPGQDPQFLISFYEKMQSDKGSIPDRFSAQQFSDYHSELNMSSLELGDSALYFCASSLGWSSGNTIYFGEGSWLTVV.

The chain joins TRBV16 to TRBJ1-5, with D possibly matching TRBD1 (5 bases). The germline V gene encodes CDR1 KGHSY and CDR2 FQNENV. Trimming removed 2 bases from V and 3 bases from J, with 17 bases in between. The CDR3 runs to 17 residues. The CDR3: CASSQIGGPSINQPQHF. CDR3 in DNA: TGTGCCAGCAGCCAAATCGGGGGTCCGTCCATCAATCAGCCCCAGCATTTT.

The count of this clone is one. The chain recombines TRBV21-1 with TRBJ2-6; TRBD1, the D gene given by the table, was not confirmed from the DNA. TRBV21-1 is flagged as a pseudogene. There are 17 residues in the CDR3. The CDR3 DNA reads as TGTGCCAGCAGCAAAAAGGGGGACAGGTTGTCCCTGAGCGTCCTGACTTTC. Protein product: CASSKKGDRLSLSVLTF.

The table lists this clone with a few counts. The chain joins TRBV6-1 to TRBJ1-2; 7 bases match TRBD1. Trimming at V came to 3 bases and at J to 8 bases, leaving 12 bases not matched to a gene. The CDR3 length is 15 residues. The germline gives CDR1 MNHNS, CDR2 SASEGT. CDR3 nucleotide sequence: TGTGCCAGCAGTGATCTAATGAACAGGGGACAGGGCTACACCTTC. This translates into CASSDLMNRGQGYTF.

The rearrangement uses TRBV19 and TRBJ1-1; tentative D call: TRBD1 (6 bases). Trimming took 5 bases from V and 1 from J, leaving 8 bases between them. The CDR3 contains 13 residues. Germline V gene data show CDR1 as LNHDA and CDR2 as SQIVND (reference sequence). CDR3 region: CASSSGQNTEAFF. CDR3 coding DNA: TGTGCCAGTAGTTCGGGACAGAACACTGAAGCTTTCTTT.

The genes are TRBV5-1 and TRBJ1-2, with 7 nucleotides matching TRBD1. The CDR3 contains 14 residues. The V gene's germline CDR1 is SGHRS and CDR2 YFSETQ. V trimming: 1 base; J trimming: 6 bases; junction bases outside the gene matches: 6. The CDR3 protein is CASSLNQGEDGYTF. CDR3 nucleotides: TGCGCCAGCAGCTTGAACCAGGGGGAGGATGGCTACACCTTC.

Here the CDR3 DNA reads TGTGCCAGCAGTTTTGGGGGCAACTATTCACCCCTCCACTTT. Translating it yields CASSFGGNYSPLHF. The chain uses TRBV28 and TRBJ1-6, with D possibly matching TRBD1 (6 bases). This CDR3 contains 14 residues. Per germline, CDR1 MDHEN and CDR2 SYDVKM. Trimming took off 3 bases at V and 8 bases at J, with 11 bases between the two ends.

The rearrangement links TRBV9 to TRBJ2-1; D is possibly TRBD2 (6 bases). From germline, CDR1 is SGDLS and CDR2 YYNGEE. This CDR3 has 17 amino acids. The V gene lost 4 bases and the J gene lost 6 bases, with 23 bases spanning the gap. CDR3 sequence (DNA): TGTGCCAGCAGCATCCAGGGCGGGACCCAACAAGGCAATGAGCAGTTCTTC. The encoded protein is CASSIQGGTQQGNEQFF.

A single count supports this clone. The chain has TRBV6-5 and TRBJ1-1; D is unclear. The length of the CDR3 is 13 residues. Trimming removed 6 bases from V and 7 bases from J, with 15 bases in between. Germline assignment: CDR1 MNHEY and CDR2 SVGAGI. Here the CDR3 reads CASSQPISGEAFF. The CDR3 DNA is TGTGCCAGCAGCCAACCAATATCAGGTGAAGCTTTCTTT.

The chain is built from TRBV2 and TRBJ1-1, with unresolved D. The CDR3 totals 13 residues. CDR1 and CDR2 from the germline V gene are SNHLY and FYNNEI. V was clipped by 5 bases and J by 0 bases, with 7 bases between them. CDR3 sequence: CASSPSVNTEAFF. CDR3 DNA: TGTGCCAGCAGTCCTTCGGTGAACACTGAAGCTTTCTTT.

CDR3 protein: CASRPSGTHEKLFF. The CDR3 DNA sequence: TGTGCCAGCAGACCCTCCGGGACACATGAAAAACTGTTTTTT. The V and J genes are TRBV7-9 and TRBJ1-4, with D possibly TRBD1 on 6 matching bases. The CDR3 length is 14 residues. The ends were cut back, 6 bases at V and 6 bases at J, with 14 bases in the middle. From germline, CDR1 is SEHNR and CDR2 FQNEAQ (reference sequence).

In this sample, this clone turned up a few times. The CDR3 DNA reads as TGTGCCAGCAGTGAAGGGGGGGCGGGGGGACTGTTAGATACGCAGTATTTT. It is translated as CASSEGGAGGLLDTQYF. This rearrangement joins TRBV2 to TRBJ2-3; 8 bases line up with TRBD2. The CDR3 contains 17 residues. J was trimmed by 5 bases and V by 1 base; bases with no gene match: 11. Germline V gene data show CDR1 as SNHLY and CDR2 as FYNNEI.

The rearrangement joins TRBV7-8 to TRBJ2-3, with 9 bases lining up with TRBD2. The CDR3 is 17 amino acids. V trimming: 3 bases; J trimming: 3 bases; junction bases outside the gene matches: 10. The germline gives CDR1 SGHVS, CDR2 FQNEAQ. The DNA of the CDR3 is TGTGCCAGCAGCTTCCCCGCGGGGGGGTGGGGTACAGATACGCAGTATTTT. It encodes CASSFPAGGWGTDTQYF.

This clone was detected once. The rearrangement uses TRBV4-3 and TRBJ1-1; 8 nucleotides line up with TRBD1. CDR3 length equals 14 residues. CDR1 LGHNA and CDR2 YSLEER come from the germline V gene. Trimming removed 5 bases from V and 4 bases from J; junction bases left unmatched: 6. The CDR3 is CASSADRGGTEAFF. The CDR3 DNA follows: TGCGCCAGCAGCGCAGACAGGGGAGGCACTGAAGCTTTCTTT.

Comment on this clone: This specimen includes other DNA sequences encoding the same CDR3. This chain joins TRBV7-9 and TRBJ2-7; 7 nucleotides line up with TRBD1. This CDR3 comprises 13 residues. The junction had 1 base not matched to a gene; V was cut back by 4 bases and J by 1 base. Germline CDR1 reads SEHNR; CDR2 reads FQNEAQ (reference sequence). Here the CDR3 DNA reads TGTGCCAGCAGCTCGACAGGGTCCTACGAGCAGTACTTC. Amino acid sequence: CASSSTGSYEQYF. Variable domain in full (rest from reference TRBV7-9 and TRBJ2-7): DTGVSQNPRHKITKRGQNVTFRCDPISEHNRLYWYRQTLGQGPEFLTYFQNEAQLEKSRLLSDRFSAERPKGSFSTLEIQRTEQGDSAMYLCASSSTGSYEQYFGPGTRLTVT.

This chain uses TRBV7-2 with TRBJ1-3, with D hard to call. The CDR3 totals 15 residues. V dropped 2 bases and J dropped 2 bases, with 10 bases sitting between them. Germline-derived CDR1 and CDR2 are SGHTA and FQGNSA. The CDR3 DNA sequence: TGTGCCAGCAGCTTATCACCGGGAGCTGGAAACACCATATATTTT. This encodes CASSLSPGAGNTIYF.

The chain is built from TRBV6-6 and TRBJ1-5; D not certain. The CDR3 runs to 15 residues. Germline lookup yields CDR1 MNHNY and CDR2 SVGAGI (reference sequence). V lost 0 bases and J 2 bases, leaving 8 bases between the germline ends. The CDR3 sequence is CASSYSAGGNQPQHF. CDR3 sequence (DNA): TGTGCCAGCAGTTACTCGGCAGGCGGCAATCAGCCCCAGCATTTT.

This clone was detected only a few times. In DNA, the CDR3 is TGTGCCAGCAGCTTGGCCACAGGCTCCTACGAGCAGTACTTC. This sequence encodes CASSLATGSYEQYF. This rearrangement joins TRBV5-5 to TRBJ2-7, with D possibly TRBD1 on 5 matching bases. CDR3 length equals 14 residues. V lost 0 bases to trimming and J lost 0 bases, with 7 bases between them. Germline CDR1 SGHKS, CDR2 YYEKEE (reference sequence).

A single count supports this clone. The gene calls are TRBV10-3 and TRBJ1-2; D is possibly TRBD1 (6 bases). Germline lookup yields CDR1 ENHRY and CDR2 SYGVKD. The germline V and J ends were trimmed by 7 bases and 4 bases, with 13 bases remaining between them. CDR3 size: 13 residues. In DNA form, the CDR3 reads TGTGCCATCAACAAACAGGGATCCTATGGCTACACCTTC. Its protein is CAINKQGSYGYTF.

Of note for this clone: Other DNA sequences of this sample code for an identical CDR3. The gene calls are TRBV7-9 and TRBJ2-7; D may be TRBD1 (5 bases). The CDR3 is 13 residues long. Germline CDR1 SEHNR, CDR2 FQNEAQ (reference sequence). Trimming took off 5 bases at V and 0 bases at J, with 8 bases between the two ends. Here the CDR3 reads CASSLTASYEQYF. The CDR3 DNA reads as TGTGCCAGCAGCCTGACAGCCTCCTACGAGCAGTACTTC.

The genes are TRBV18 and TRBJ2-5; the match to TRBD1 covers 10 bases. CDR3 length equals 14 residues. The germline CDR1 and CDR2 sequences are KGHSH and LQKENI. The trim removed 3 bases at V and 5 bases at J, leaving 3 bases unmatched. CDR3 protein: CASSPPDRGETQYF. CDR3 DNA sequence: TGTGCCAGCTCACCCCCGGACAGGGGGGAGACCCAGTACTTC.

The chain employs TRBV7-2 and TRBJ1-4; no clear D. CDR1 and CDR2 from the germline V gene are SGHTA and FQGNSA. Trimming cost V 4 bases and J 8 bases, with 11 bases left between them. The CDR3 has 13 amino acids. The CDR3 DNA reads TGTGCCAGCAGCTCAGTCAGAGGGGAAAAACTGTTTTTT. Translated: CASSSVRGEKLFF.